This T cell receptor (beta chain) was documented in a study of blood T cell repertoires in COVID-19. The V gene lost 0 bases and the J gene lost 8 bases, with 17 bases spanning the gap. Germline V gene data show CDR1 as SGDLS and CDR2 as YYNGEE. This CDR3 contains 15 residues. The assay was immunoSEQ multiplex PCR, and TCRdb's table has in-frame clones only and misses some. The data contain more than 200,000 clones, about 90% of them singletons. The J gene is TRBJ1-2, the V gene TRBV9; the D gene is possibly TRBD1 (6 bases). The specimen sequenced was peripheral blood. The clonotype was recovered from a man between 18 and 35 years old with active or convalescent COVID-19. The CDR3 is CASSVGQVKDWGYTF. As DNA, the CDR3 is TGTGCCAGCAGCGTAGGACAGGTCAAAGATTGGGGCTACACCTTC.